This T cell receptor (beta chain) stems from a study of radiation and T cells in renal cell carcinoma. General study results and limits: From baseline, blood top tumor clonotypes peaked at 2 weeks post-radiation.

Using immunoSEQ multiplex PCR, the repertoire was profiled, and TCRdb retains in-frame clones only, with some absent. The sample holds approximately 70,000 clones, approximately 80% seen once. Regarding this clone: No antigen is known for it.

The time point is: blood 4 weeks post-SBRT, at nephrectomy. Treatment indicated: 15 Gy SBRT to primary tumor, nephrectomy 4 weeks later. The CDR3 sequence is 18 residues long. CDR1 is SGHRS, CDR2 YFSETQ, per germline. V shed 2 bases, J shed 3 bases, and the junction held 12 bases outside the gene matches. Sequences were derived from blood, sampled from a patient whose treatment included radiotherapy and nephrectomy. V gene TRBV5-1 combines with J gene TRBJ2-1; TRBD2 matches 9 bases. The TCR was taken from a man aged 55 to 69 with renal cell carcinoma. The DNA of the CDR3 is TGCGCCAGCAGCTTAGGGACTAGCAACAGCCCCCTCTACAATGAGCAGTTCTTC. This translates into CASSLGTSNSPLYNEQFF.